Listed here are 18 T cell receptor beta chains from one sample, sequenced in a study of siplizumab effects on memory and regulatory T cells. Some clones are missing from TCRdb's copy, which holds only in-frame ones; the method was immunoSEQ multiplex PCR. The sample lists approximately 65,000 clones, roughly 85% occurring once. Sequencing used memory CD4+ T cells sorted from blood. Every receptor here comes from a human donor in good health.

The CDR3 region is CASSSGPGSNNSGANVLTF. The DNA of the CDR3 is TGTGCCAGCAGCTCAGGACCAGGGTCCAACAACTCTGGGGCCAACGTCCTGACTTTC. The chain has TRBV7-6 and TRBJ2-6; a weak D match, TRBD1 (5 bases). V was shortened by 4 bases and J by 0 bases, with 19 bases between the two germline ends. CDR1 is SGHVS, CDR2 FNYEAQ, per germline. This CDR3 spans 19 amino acids.

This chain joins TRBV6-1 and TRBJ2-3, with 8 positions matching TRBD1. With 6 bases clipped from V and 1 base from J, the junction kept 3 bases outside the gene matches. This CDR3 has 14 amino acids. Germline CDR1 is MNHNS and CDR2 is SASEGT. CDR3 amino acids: CASRTGVGTDTQYF. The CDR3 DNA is TGTGCCAGCAGGACAGGGGTAGGCACAGATACGCAGTATTTT.

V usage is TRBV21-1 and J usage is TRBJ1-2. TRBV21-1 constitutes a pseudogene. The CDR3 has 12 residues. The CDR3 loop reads CASLDGNYGYTF. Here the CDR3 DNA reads TGTGCCAGCTTGGACGGTAACTATGGCTACACCTTC.

DNA of the CDR3: TGTGCCAGCAGACCCTCGGGGCGGGAGACCCAGTACTTC. Encoded protein: CASRPSGRETQYF. The rearrangement links TRBV2 to TRBJ2-5; D tentatively fits TRBD1 or TRBD2 (5 bases each). Deletions cut 6 bases from V and 5 bases from J, with 13 bases between. This CDR3 is built from 13 residues. The germline V gene has CDR1 SNHLY and CDR2 FYNNEI.

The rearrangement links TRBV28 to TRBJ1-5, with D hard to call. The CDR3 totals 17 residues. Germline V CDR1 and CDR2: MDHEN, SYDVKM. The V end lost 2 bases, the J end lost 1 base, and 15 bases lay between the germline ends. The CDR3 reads CASSLPPRVRSNQPQHF. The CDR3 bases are TGTGCCAGCAGTTTACCCCCTCGGGTTAGGAGCAATCAGCCCCAGCATTTT.

The CDR3 loop reads CASSRGRTAESETQYF. The CDR3 bases are TGTGCCAGCAGCCGTGGGCGGACAGCCGAGTCGGAGACCCAGTACTTC. The chain links TRBV7-7 to TRBJ2-5; the D gene is possibly TRBD1 (6 bases). This CDR3 is 16 amino acids long. Germline CDR1 reads SSHAT; CDR2 reads FNYEAQ (reference sequence). Trimming shortened V by 5 bases and J by 5 bases, and 21 bases separated the two germline ends.

In DNA form, the CDR3 reads TGTGCCAGCAGGCAGGAAGGGGCCGGTAACTATGGCTACACCTTC. It is translated as CASRQEGAGNYGYTF. The chain recombines TRBV5-6 with TRBJ1-2; the D gene is possibly TRBD1 (5 bases). The V gene's germline CDR1 is SGHDT and CDR2 YYEEEE. V dropped 5 bases and J dropped 1 base, with 15 bases sitting between them. This CDR3 comprises 15 residues.

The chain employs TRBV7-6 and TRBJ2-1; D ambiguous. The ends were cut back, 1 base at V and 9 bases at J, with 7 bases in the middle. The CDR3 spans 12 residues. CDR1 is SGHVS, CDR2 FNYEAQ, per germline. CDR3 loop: CASSLVGREQFF. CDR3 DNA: TGTGCCAGCAGCTTAGTAGGGCGTGAGCAGTTCTTC.

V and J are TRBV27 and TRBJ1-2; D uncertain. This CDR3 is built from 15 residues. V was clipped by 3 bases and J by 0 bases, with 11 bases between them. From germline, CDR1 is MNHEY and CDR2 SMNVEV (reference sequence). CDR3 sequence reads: CASSFLREANYGYTF. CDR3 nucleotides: TGTGCCAGCAGTTTTCTAAGGGAAGCTAACTATGGCTACACCTTC.

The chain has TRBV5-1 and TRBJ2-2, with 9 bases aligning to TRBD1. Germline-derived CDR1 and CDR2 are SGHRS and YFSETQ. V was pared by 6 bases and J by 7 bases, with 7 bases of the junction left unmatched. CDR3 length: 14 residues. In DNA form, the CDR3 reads TGCGCCAGCACCCGACAGGGGGTTGGCGGGGAGCTGTTTTTT. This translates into CASTRQGVGGELFF.

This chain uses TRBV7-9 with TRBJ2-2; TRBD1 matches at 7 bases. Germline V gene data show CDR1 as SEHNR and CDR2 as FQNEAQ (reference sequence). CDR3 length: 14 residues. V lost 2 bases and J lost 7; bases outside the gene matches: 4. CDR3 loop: CASSLMGQHGELFF. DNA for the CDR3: TGTGCCAGCAGCTTAATGGGACAGCACGGGGAGCTGTTTTTT. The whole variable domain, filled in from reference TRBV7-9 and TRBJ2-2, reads DTGVSQNPRHKITKRGQNVTFRCDPISEHNRLYWYRQTLGQGPEFLTYFQNEAQLEKSRLLSDRFSAERPKGSFSTLEIQRTEQGDSAMYLCASSLMGQHGELFFGEGSRLTVL.

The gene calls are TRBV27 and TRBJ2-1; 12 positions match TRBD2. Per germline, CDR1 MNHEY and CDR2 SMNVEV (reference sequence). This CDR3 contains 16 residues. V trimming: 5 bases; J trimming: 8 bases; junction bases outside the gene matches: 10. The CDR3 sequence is CASSPLSSGRAYEQFF. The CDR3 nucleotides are TGTGCCAGCAGTCCTTTATCTAGCGGGAGGGCTTATGAGCAGTTCTTC.

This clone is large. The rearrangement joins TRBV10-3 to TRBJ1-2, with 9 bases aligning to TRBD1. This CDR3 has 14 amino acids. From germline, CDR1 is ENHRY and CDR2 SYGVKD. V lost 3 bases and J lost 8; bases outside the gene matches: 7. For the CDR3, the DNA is TGTGCCATCAGTGATACCGGGACAGGGAAAGGCTACACCTTC. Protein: CAISDTGTGKGYTF.

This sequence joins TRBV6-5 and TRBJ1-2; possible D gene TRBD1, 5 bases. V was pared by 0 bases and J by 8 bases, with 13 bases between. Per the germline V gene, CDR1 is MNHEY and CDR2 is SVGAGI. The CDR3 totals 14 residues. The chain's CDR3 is CASSYSRDARGYTF. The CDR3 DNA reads TGTGCCAGCAGTTACTCGCGGGACGCGCGCGGCTACACCTTC.

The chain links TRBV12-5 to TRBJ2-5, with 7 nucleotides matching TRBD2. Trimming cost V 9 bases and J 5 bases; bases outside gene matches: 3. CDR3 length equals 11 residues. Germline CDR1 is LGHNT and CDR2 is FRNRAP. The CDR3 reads CASGTTETQYF. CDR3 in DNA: TGTGCTAGCGGGACTACGGAGACCCAGTACTTC. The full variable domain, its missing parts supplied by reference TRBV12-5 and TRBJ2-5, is DARVTQTPRHKVTEMGQEVTMRCQPILGHNTVFWYRQTMMQGLELLAYFRNRAPLDDSGMPKDRFSAEMPDATLATLKIQPSEPRDSAVYFCASGTTETQYFGPGTRLLVL.

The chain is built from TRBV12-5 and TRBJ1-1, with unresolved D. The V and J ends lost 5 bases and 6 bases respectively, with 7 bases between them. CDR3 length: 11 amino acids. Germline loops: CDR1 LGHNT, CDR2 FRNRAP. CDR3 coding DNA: TGTGCTAGTGGTACGACACCTGAAGCTTTCTTT. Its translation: CASGTTPEAFF.

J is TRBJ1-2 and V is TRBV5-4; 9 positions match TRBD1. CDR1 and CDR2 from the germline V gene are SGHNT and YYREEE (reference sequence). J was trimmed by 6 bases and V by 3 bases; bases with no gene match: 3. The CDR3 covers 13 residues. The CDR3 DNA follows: TGTGCCAGCAGCTCCCGGACAGGGGATGGCTACACCTTC. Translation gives CASSSRTGDGYTF.

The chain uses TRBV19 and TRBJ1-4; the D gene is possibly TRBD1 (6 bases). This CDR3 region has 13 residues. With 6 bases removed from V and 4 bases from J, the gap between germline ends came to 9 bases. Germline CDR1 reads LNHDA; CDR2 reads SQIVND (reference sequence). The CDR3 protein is CASRGQDNEKLFF. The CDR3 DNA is TGTGCCAGTAGGGGACAAGATAATGAAAAACTGTTTTTT.